This T cell receptor (beta chain) originates from a study of CD8+ T cells in alopecia areata. Study conclusions and caveats: Sharing of TCRs across patients appeared less clear than in mice, possibly for HLA-related reasons. Normal scalp had lower clonality than lesional scalp, with alopecia totalis/universalis lesions showing this most strongly.

Researchers sorted pooled cutaneous lymph node cells on the basis of CD4, CD8alpha, NKG2D, NKG2ACE and other markers. Sequencing relied on a cDNA template that was reverse transcribed from extracted RNA. Assay: immunoSEQ multiplex PCR; the TCRdb copy retains only in-frame clones and omits some. The profile covers 200,000 to 300,000 clones, none occurring a single time. With respect to this clone: No antigen is known for it. Gene labels here are mouse ones. The DNA ends 4 residues before the CDR3 does, and the rest of the CDR3 is filled in from the germline J gene. The same CDR3 arises from other DNA sequences in this sample as well.

This CDR3 is 15 amino acids long. Looked up from germline, CDR1 is FNHDT and CDR2 is SITEND (reference sequence). The V segment lost 4 bases and the J segment 0 bases; nucleotides outside the gene matches: 4. This chain uses TRBV19 with TRBJ2-3; 8 bases line up with TRBD2. The receptor was isolated from a C3H/HeJ mouse with alopecia areata. Mouse strain MHC haplotype: H2-k. Input material: CD4+ T cells sorted from a lymph node. The part of the CDR3 DNA that was read is TGTGCCAGCAGTTCCGACTGGGGCAGTGCAGAA. Protein: CASSSDWGSAE. The full CDR3 protein reads CASSSDWGSAETLYF. The full variable domain, with the rest looked up from reference TRBV19 and TRBJ2-3, is GGIITQTPKFLIGQEGQKLTLKCQQNFNHDTMYWYRQDSGKGLRLIYYSITENDLQKGDLSEGYDASREKKSSFSLTVTSAQKNEMAVFLCASSSDWGSAETLYFGSGTRLTVL.